Shown below are 29 T cell receptor beta chains from a single sample sequenced in a study of blood T cells in healthy people across ages. Next came a second PCR, run for about 6 to 11 cycles, which used a sample-barcoded 5' primer along with a J-beta primer mix. Using its own MiXCR run on the 5' RACE reads, TCRdb lists one record per CDR3 protein. The table shows approximately 780,000 distinct CDR3 sequences, with roughly 25% occurring only once. The data were also submitted as part of a second study, on T cells of mothers and their children.

Material: blood. All receptors derive from a boy younger than 18 in good health.

This clonotype was seen a handful of times. The V and J genes are TRBV25-1 and TRBJ2-4; possible D gene TRBD2, 5 bases. Trimming took 11 bases from V and 5 from J, leaving 16 bases between them. CDR1 MGHDK and CDR2 SYGVNS come from the germline V gene. The CDR3 runs to 13 residues. The CDR3 is CARGGSGQNIQYF. As DNA, the CDR3 is TGTGCCCGGGGTGGGTCTGGGCAAAACATTCAGTACTTC.

This clonotype came up once. The chain has TRBV12-3 or TRBV12-4 and TRBJ2-5; D is uncertain. V was cut by 3 bases and J by 3 bases, with 8 bases left in between. The length of the CDR3 is 13 residues. This CDR3 reads CASSFHSKETQYF. The CDR3, as DNA: TGTGCCAGCAGTTTTCACAGCAAAGAGACCCAGTACTTC.

The J gene is TRBJ2-5, the V gene TRBV5-1; 9 bases line up with TRBD2. J lost 1 base, V lost 4 bases, and 5 bases had no gene match. CDR1 is SGHRS, CDR2 YFSETQ, per germline. The CDR3 runs to 15 residues. The CDR3 region has the DNA TGCGCCAGCAGCCCTAGCGGGGCAGCCCAAGAGACCCAGTACTTC. Translation: CASSPSGAAQETQYF.

This clonotype occurred a few times. This chain links TRBV6-1 with TRBJ2-3, with D possibly TRBD2 on 6 matching bases. V shed 6 bases and J shed 5 bases, with 18 bases lying between them. The V gene's germline CDR1 is MNHNS and CDR2 SASEGT. CDR3 length: 15 amino acids. This CDR3 reads CASSKDRGGVDTQYF. In DNA form, the CDR3 reads TGTGCCAGCAGCAAGGATCGGGGAGGCGTAGATACGCAGTATTTT.

V usage is TRBV7-6 and J usage is TRBJ2-1; D ambiguous. Matching the DNA end better, TRBJ2-5 makes the J call doubtful. The CDR3 spans 15 residues. Germline V CDR1 and CDR2: SGHVS, FNYEAQ. CDR3 amino acids: CASSLEARTQETQYF. CDR3 nucleotide sequence: TGTGCCAGCAGCTTAGAAGCGCGGACCCAAGAGACCCAGTACTTC.

The rearrangement uses TRBV12-3 or TRBV12-4 and TRBJ2-3, with unresolved D. CDR3 size: 16 residues. Deletions cut 1 base from V and 2 bases from J, with 13 bases between. CDR3 DNA: TGTGCCAGCAGTTTAGATTCCAGCGTGGCCACAGATACGCAGTATTTT. Protein product: CASSLDSSVATDTQYF.

CDR3 in amino acids: CASSLWGGGARETQYF. CDR3 coding DNA: TGTGCCAGCAGCTTATGGGGCGGGGGGGCCAGGGAGACCCAGTACTTC. The chain is built from TRBV7-2 and TRBJ2-7; 9 nucleotides line up with TRBD2. The tail of the sequence fits TRBJ2-5 better, so the J call may be wrong. The CDR3 consists of 16 residues. CDR1 is SGHTA, CDR2 FQGNSA, per germline.

The chain employs TRBV2 and TRBJ1-1, with a possible D match to TRBD1 (6 bases). Germline V gene lookup returns CDR1 SNHLY and CDR2 FYNNEI. The CDR3 has 15 amino acids. V was trimmed by 5 bases and J by 4 bases, leaving 17 bases between them. Here the CDR3 reads CASSWGALFSTEAFF. CDR3 nucleotides: TGTGCCAGCAGTTGGGGGGCGCTTTTTAGCACTGAAGCTTTCTTT. The full variable domain, with the rest looked up from reference TRBV2 and TRBJ1-1, is EPEVTQTPSHQVTQMGQEVILRCVPISNHLYFYWYRQILGQKVEFLVSFYNNEISEKSEIFDDQFSVERPDGSNFTLKIRSTKLEDSAMYFCASSWGALFSTEAFFGQGTRLTVV.

This clonotype was seen a few times. The chain combines TRBV12-3 or TRBV12-4 with TRBJ2-7; no clear D gene. V gave up 5 bases and J gave up 1 base, with 12 bases separating them. The CDR3 loop spans 14 amino acids. Here the CDR3 DNA reads TGTGCCAGCAGTCGCACTGAGAAATCCTACGAGCAGTACTTC. Translation gives CASSRTEKSYEQYF.

This clonotype was detected once. The chain uses TRBV2 and TRBJ2-7; 10 bases line up with TRBD1. CDR3 size: 14 residues. V shed 6 bases and J 6 bases; nucleotides not matched to a gene: 8. Germline V gives CDR1 SNHLY, CDR2 FYNNEI. In DNA form, the CDR3 reads TGTGCCAGCAGGGTGACAGGGGGCGCCATCGAGCAGTACTTC. This gives the protein CASRVTGGAIEQYF.

J is TRBJ1-2 and V is TRBV4-1, with TRBD1 as a possible D gene (5 bases). This CDR3 comprises 14 residues. Germline CDR1 is MGHRA and CDR2 is YSYEKL. V was shortened by 5 bases and J by 7 bases, with 17 bases between the two germline ends. The CDR3, as DNA: TGCGCCAGCAGCTATAGGGGCGCCCGATTTGGCTACACCTTC. Its protein product is CASSYRGARFGYTF.

Here the CDR3 reads CASSRTGQGGYTF. The CDR3, as DNA: TGTGCCAGCAGTCGGACAGGGCAAGGTGGCTACACCTTC. The V and J genes are TRBV12-3 or TRBV12-4 and TRBJ1-2; the match to TRBD1 covers 8 bases. Unmatched junction bases numbered 6, after V lost 5 bases and J lost 7 bases. This CDR3 is built from 13 residues.

The chain recombines TRBV7-2 with TRBJ1-2; a possible D gene is TRBD1 (6 bases). Germline CDR1 SGHTA, CDR2 FQGNSA. Trimming took off 4 bases at V and 4 bases at J, with 16 bases between the two ends. This CDR3 is built from 15 residues. Written as DNA, the CDR3 is TGTGCCAGCAGCTCTCAAAGGACAGCAGGCTATGGCTACACCTTC. Its translation is CASSSQRTAGYGYTF. Variable domain in full (rest from reference TRBV7-2 and TRBJ1-2): GAGVSQSPSNKVTEKGKDVELRCDPISGHTALYWYRQSLGQGLEFLIYFQGNSAPDKSGLPSDRFSAERTGGSVSTLTIQRTQQEDSAVYLCASSSQRTAGYGYTFGSGTRLTVV.

J is TRBJ2-5 and V is TRBV5-1; the D call may be TRBD1 or TRBD2 (6 bases each). The DNA end is a closer match to TRBJ2-1, so the J assignment may be wrong. The CDR3 has 11 amino acids. The germline gives CDR1 SGHRS, CDR2 YFSETQ. Here the CDR3 reads CASRGAGKQFF. CDR3 DNA: TGCGCCAGCAGGGGGGCGGGGAAGCAGTTCTTC.

This clonotype was seen a few times. At one end, the junction sequence differs from germline, possibly due to a read error. The V gene is TRBV20-1, the J gene TRBJ1-1; D is undetermined. The CDR3 length is 13 residues. The germline V gene has CDR1 DFQATT and CDR2 SNEGSKA (reference sequence). The CDR3 spells CSAREGGSTEAFF. The CDR3, as DNA: TGCAGTGCAAGAGAGGGCGGGAGCACTGAGGCTTTCTTT.

This chain links TRBV3-1 with TRBJ2-2; TRBD1 agrees at 7 bases. Germline CDR1 and CDR2: LGHDT and YNNKEL (reference sequence). The CDR3 is made up of 13 amino acids. V was clipped by 10 bases and J by 6 bases; unmatched bases: 8. CDR3 nucleotide sequence: TGTGCCACTCAGAAGGGGGCGGCCGGGGAGCTGTTTTTT. It is translated as CATQKGAAGELFF.

This clonotype was counted between two and nine times. V usage is TRBV6-6 and J usage is TRBJ2-5; possibly TRBD2 for D (5 bases). The ends were cut back, 0 bases at V and 1 base at J, with 12 bases in the middle. The germline gives CDR1 MNHNY, CDR2 SVGAGI (reference sequence). The CDR3 spans 16 residues. CDR3 residues: CASSYSTLALQETQYF. The CDR3 coding sequence is TGTGCCAGCAGTTACTCGACCCTAGCCCTCCAAGAGACCCAGTACTTC.

This clonotype was observed a handful of times. The gene calls are TRBV12-3 or TRBV12-4 and TRBJ2-3; D tentatively fits TRBD1 or TRBD2 (6 bases each). CDR3 length: 13 residues. V lost 8 bases and J lost 4, with 13 bases in between. The CDR3 region has the DNA TGTGCCAGCGGCCCGGGGGCGGCAGATACGCAGTATTTT. Amino acids: CASGPGAADTQYF.

The J gene is TRBJ2-1, the V gene TRBV9; no clear D gene. Looked up from germline, CDR1 is SGDLS and CDR2 is YYNGEE. V was pared by 0 bases and J by 9 bases, with 4 bases between. The CDR3 has 11 amino acids. CDR3 coding DNA: TGTGCCAGCAGCGTAGCAGGTGAGCAGTTCTTC. It specifies CASSVAGEQFF.

The table lists this clonotype with a few counts. The chain combines TRBV7-8 with TRBJ2-5; D gene unclear. Germline CDR1 reads SGHVS; CDR2 reads FQNEAQ. This CDR3 spans 13 amino acids. Trimming stripped 3 bases from V and 5 bases from J, with 10 bases between. DNA of the CDR3: TGTGCCAGCAGCTTCTTCCGTTTGGAGACCCAGTACTTC. Translating it yields CASSFFRLETQYF.

This chain uses TRBV9 with TRBJ2-5, with a tentative D call TRBD1 (6 bases). This CDR3 is built from 14 residues. Germline V lookup: CDR1 SGDLS, CDR2 YYNGEE. The V and J ends lost 3 bases and 7 bases respectively, with 16 bases between them. The CDR3, as DNA: TGTGCCAGCAGCGGAGGTGGGGGCCTTGGGACCCAGTACTTC. It specifies CASSGGGGLGTQYF.

This clonotype was observed a handful of times. V usage is TRBV24-1 and J usage is TRBJ1-2; the match to TRBD1 covers 7 bases. The CDR3 totals 16 residues. The V and J ends lost 5 bases and 0 bases, in that order; junction bases with no gene match: 8. Germline V CDR1 and CDR2: KGHDR, SFDVKD. The CDR3 coding sequence is TGTGCCACCAGTGCCGCCCGGGACAGCGCTAACTATGGCTACACCTTC. Its protein is CATSAARDSANYGYTF.

The rearrangement uses TRBV6-4 and TRBJ2-1; 11 nucleotides line up with TRBD2. CDR1 is MRHNA and CDR2 is SNTAGT in the germline V gene. J gave up 4 bases and V 5 bases, and 7 bases lay outside the gene matches. The CDR3 spans 16 residues. The CDR3: CASSQLAGAGYNEQFF. The DNA of the CDR3 is TGTGCCAGCAGTCAACTAGCGGGGGCAGGGTACAATGAGCAGTTCTTC.

This clonotype showed up just a few times. The chain employs TRBV19 and TRBJ2-4; possible D gene TRBD1, 6 bases. The germline gives CDR1 LNHDA, CDR2 SQIVND (reference sequence). Between the trimmed V and J ends, which lost 8 bases and 7 bases, there was a span of 12 bases. This CDR3 contains 12 residues. CDR3 DNA sequence: TGTGCCAGTGGACCTGACAGGAACATTCAGTACTTC. This sequence encodes CASGPDRNIQYF. Looking up the rest from reference TRBV19 and TRBJ2-4 gives the full variable domain: DGGITQSPKYLFRKEGQNVTLSCEQNLNHDAMYWYRQDPGQGLRLIYYSQIVNDFQKGDIAEGYSVSREKKESFPLTVTSAQKNPTAFYLCASGPDRNIQYFGAGTRLSVL.

This clonotype was picked up a small number of times. V gene TRBV2 combines with J gene TRBJ2-4; a possible D gene is TRBD2 (6 bases). Deletions cut 4 bases from V and 0 bases from J, with 28 bases between. Germline V gene data show CDR1 as SNHLY and CDR2 as FYNNEI. The length of the CDR3 is 21 residues. CDR3 in DNA: TGTGCCAGCAGTGGAGGGCCAAATGGGGGGACTTTCTTTCTAGCCAAAAACATTCAGTACTTC. Translated, it gives CASSGGPNGGTFFLAKNIQYF.

This clonotype was observed once. The chain carries TRBV20-1 and TRBJ2-3; 8 bases agree with TRBD1. The CDR3 loop spans 15 amino acids. Germline lookup yields CDR1 DFQATT and CDR2 SNEGSKA (reference sequence). Trimming cost V 6 bases and J 3 bases; bases outside gene matches: 11. CDR3: CSAIRRQGATDTQYF. The CDR3 DNA is TGCAGTGCGATAAGGCGCCAGGGGGCAACAGATACGCAGTATTTT.

V is TRBV28 and J is TRBJ1-4; TRBD1 is a possible D gene (5 bases). With 8 bases removed from V and 8 bases from J, the gap between germline ends came to 24 bases. In germline, CDR1 is MDHEN, CDR2 SYDVKM. The CDR3 extends over 16 amino acids. Here the CDR3 reads CASSYGTDSSPEKLFF. CDR3 sequence (DNA): TGTGCCAGCTCCTACGGGACGGATTCAAGCCCCGAAAAACTGTTTTTT.

The V and J genes are TRBV27 and TRBJ2-2; D could derive from TRBD1 or TRBD2 (5 bases each). Trimming left V 6 bases short and J 4 bases short, with 15 bases between. This CDR3 has 15 amino acids. Germline CDR1 and CDR2: MNHEY and SMNVEV (reference sequence). The CDR3 bases are TGTGCCAGCAGGCAGGCTGTCGGGACCACCGGGGAGCTGTTTTTT. Translated, it gives CASRQAVGTTGELFF.

The gene calls are TRBV6-6 and TRBJ1-6, with a possible D match to TRBD1 (6 bases). V lost 0 bases to trimming and J lost 7 bases, with 10 bases between them. Germline V CDR1 and CDR2: MNHNY, SVGAGI (reference sequence). The CDR3 contains 15 residues. This CDR3 is CASSYSNRENSPLHF. In DNA, the CDR3 is TGTGCCAGCAGTTACTCGAACAGGGAGAATTCACCCCTCCACTTT.